These T cell receptor beta chains were read from a single sample in a study of shared clonotypes between healthy human individuals. Sequencing used immunoSEQ multiplex PCR; TCRdb keeps in-frame clones, though not all of them. The sample gives around 690,000 clones, roughly 88% of which show up once; 30% to 35% is in the top ten. Sequencing was done on a sample of memory CD8+ T cells from PBMCs. Receptors originate from a man younger than 30 in good health. Some clones in this sample may be carry-over from other donors' samples. CDR3s include the opening cysteine and the closing phenylalanine or tryptophan. The D gene is left open where the match is weak. A clone size is listed for some rows: how often the clone was seen (once, few, many), or a class if it is expanded.

J	D	length	size	V	CDR3	DNA
TRBJ1-2	TRBD1	15	NA	TRBV2	CASSPTGVANYGYTF	TGTGCCAGCAGTCCAACAGGGGTAGCTAACTATGGCTACACCTTC
TRBJ2-1	NA	14	NA	TRBV29-1	CSTPPVGSGHEQFF	TGCAGCACCCCCCCCGTCGGGAGTGGGCATGAGCAGTTCTTC
TRBJ2-2	TRBD2	23	NA	TRBV18	CASSPTLREPPREGQPAEGELFF	TGTGCCAGCTCACCTACACTACGGGAGCCGCCACGGGAGGGCCAGCCCGCGGAGGGGGAGCTGTTTTTT
TRBJ2-5	NA	14	NA	TRBV6-5	CASSYSDAQETQYF	TGTGCCAGCAGTTATTCGGACGCTCAAGAGACCCAGTACTTC
TRBJ2-3	TRBD2	16	once	TRBV5-4	CATSRERELGTDTQYF	TGTGCCACCTCGAGGGAGCGGGAGTTGGGCACAGATACGCAGTATTTT
TRBJ2-7	NA	13	NA	TRBV11-2	CASSLDSADEQYF	TGTGCCAGCAGCTTAGACTCGGCAGATGAGCAGTACTTC
TRBJ2-5	NA	18	NA	TRBV11-2	CASSLGTGVGGVLETQYF	TGTGCCAGCAGCTTAGGAACTGGCGTTGGGGGAGTATTAGAGACCCAGTACTTC
TRBJ2-7	TRBD1	14	NA	TRBV28	CASSLGDRGDEQYF	TGTGCCAGCAGTTTAGGGGACAGGGGGGACGAGCAGTACTTC
TRBJ1-2	NA	14	NA	TRBV29-1	CSVEGLDTGAGYTF	TGCAGCGTTGAGGGGCTCGACACCGGGGCTGGCTACACCTTC
TRBJ2-1	TRBD2	13	once	TRBV29-1	CSARLADYNEQFF	TGCAGCGCCAGACTAGCGGACTACAATGAGCAGTTCTTC
TRBJ2-2	NA	13	NA	TRBV30	CAWSVSYTGELFF	TGTGCCTGGAGTGTATCCTACACCGGGGAGCTGTTTTTT
TRBJ1-4	NA	14	NA	TRBV27	CASSLLQDLGKLFF	TGTGCCAGCAGTTTACTCCAGGACTTGGGAAAACTGTTTTTT
TRBJ2-1	TRBD2	15	NA	TRBV13	CASSLGLAGGNEQFF	TGTGCCAGCAGCTTAGGACTAGCGGGAGGGAATGAGCAGTTCTTC
TRBJ1-1	NA	13	once	TRBV28	CASSSRTATEAFF	TGTGCCAGCAGTTCACGGACAGCCACTGAAGCTTTCTTT
TRBJ1-5	TRBD1	15	NA	TRBV27	CASSPIQGSNQPQHF	TGTGCCAGCAGTCCAATACAGGGGAGTAATCAGCCCCAGCATTTT
TRBJ2-7	TRBD2	17	NA	TRBV2	CASSPTSTSGLSYEQYF	TGTGCCAGCAGCCCAACATCGACTAGCGGACTATCCTACGAGCAGTACTTC
TRBJ2-1	NA	15	NA	TRBV4-3	CASSQNNLNYNEQFF	TGCGCCAGCAGCCAAAATAATTTAAACTACAATGAGCAGTTCTTC
TRBJ1-1	NA	15	NA	TRBV5-6	CASSLVGGLNTEAFF	TGTGCCAGCAGCTTGGTGGGGGGCCTAAACACTGAAGCTTTCTTT
TRBJ2-7	TRBD1	18	NA	TRBV18	CASSPLGTGGISSYEQYF	TGTGCCAGCTCACCGCTAGGGACAGGGGGCATTTCGTCCTACGAGCAGTACTTC
TRBJ1-1	NA	14	NA	TRBV27	CASSFRNLNTEAFF	TGTGCCAGCAGTTTCCGAAACCTGAACACTGAAGCTTTCTTT
TRBJ2-7	NA	15	NA	TRBV21-1	CASSKAGLSFYEQYF	TGTGCCAGCAGCAAAGCGGGACTATCCTTCTACGAGCAGTACTTC
TRBJ2-1	TRBD2	15	NA	TRBV29-1	CSAPRVREGHDEQFF	TGCAGCGCCCCCCGCGTGCGGGAGGGCCATGATGAGCAGTTCTTC
TRBJ1-2	NA	15	NA	TRBV7-8	CASSPLLSPIHGYTF	TGTGCCAGCAGCCCCTTACTTTCTCCCATACATGGCTACACCTTC
TRBJ2-1	NA	15	many	TRBV7-8	CASSGGVDSYNEQFF	TGTGCCAGCAGCGGCGGGGTTGACTCCTACAATGAGCAGTTCTTC
TRBJ2-1	NA	14	NA	TRBV27	CASSTSWSGTKQFF	NA
TRBJ1-2	NA	16	NA	TRBV4-3	CASSPNHRGEGYGYTF	TGCGCCAGCAGCCCAAATCATAGAGGGGAGGGGTATGGCTACACCTTC
TRBJ1-2	NA	15	NA	TRBV4-3	CASSQELQAPYGYTF	TGCGCCAGCAGCCAAGAGCTACAGGCCCCCTATGGCTACACCTTC
TRBJ2-5	TRBD2	16	NA	TRBV19	CASSMRVAGFLETQYF	TGTGCCAGTAGTATGAGGGTAGCGGGATTTCTAGAGACCCAGTACTTC
TRBJ1-1	NA	14	NA	TRBV15	CAHMVDSQNTEAFF	TGTGCCCATATGGTGGACAGCCAGAACACTGAAGCTTTCTTT
TRBJ2-5	NA	16	once	TRBV2	CASSESLTLAKETQYF	TGTGCCAGCAGTGAATCGTTAACACTAGCAAAAGAGACCCAGTACTTC
TRBJ2-3	TRBD2	16	NA	TRBV28	CASSLSLAGITDTQYF	TGTGCCAGCAGTTTAAGTCTAGCGGGAATTACGGATACGCAGTATTTT
TRBJ2-2	NA	15	NA	TRBV6-5	CASSYSLGFAGELFF	TGTGCCAGCAGTTACTCGTTGGGGTTTGCCGGGGAGCTGTTTTTT
TRBJ1-5	TRBD1	16	NA	TRBV28	CASSLLGQGADQPQHF	TGTGCCAGCAGTTTACTCGGACAGGGGGCAGATCAGCCCCAGCATTTT
TRBJ2-3	NA	12	NA	TRBV2	CASSDRGNTQYF	TGTGCCAGCAGTGATAGGGGGAATACGCAGTATTTT
TRBJ2-1	TRBD2	15	NA	TRBV6-5	CASSSGSGSYNEQFF	TGTGCCAGCAGTAGCGGGAGTGGGTCCTACAATGAGCAGTTCTTC
TRBJ2-1	NA	12	NA	TRBV25-1	CASSGSVDEQFF	TGTGCCAGCAGTGGGTCGGTTGATGAGCAGTTCTTC
TRBJ1-2	NA	14	NA	TRBV5-5	CASSLERAAGGYTF	TGTGCCAGCAGCTTGGAAAGGGCCGCGGGTGGCTACACCTTC
TRBJ1-3	NA	14	NA	TRBV6-1	CASSEGYSGNTIYF	TGTGCCAGCAGTGAGGGCTACTCTGGAAACACCATATATTTT
TRBJ1-1	NA	15	NA	TRBV9	CASSPLRGRNTEAFF	TGTGCCAGCAGCCCCTTGAGGGGCCGGAACACTGAAGCTTTCTTT
TRBJ1-3	NA	19	NA	TRBV7-9	CASSSQPSDRATSGNTIYF	TGTGCCAGCAGCTCCCAACCGTCCGACAGAGCGACTTCTGGAAACACCATATATTTT
TRBJ1-1	NA	15	NA	TRBV7-3	CASSLSVPARPEAFF	TGTGCCAGCAGCTTGAGTGTGCCAGCGCGACCTGAAGCTTTCTTT
TRBJ2-1	TRBD1	15	NA	TRBV9	CASSVDRGSYNEQFF	TGTGCCAGCAGCGTAGACAGGGGCTCCTACAATGAGCAGTTCTTC
TRBJ1-2	NA	16	NA	TRBV9	CASSPKIGRVVDGYTF	TGTGCCAGCAGCCCCAAAATCGGCAGGGTAGTTGATGGCTACACCTTC
TRBJ2-7	NA	13	NA	TRBV13	CASSPGRQGEQYF	TGTGCCAGCAGCCCGGGCCGGCAGGGCGAGCAGTACTTC
TRBJ2-7	TRBD2	12	once	TRBV27	CASSGTRGEQYF	TGTGCCAGCAGTGGGACTAGAGGCGAGCAGTACTTC
TRBJ1-1	NA	14	NA	TRBV6-1	CASSMGGGNTEAFF	TGTGCCAGCAGCATGGGAGGGGGGAACACTGAAGCTTTCTTT
TRBJ2-2	NA	12	NA	TRBV7-8	CASSLSVGELFF	TGTGCCAGCAGCTTATCCGTCGGGGAGCTGTTTTTT
TRBJ2-7	NA	11	NA	TRBV19	CASSTHNEQYF	TGTGCCAGTAGTACCCACAACGAGCAGTACTTC
TRBJ2-1	TRBD2	19	NA	TRBV27	CASSSLSKRIAGGLNEQFF	TGTGCCAGCAGCTCCCTTTCAAAACGCATAGCGGGAGGGCTCAATGAGCAGTTCTTC
TRBJ2-7	NA	14	NA	TRBV28	CASSLRQGLSEQYF	TGTGCCAGCAGTTTAAGGCAGGGATTGAGCGAGCAGTACTTC
TRBJ1-1	NA	16	NA	TRBV6-6	CASSFDGGEISVEAFF	TGTGCCAGCAGCTTCGATGGGGGCGAGATATCGGTTGAAGCTTTCTTT
TRBJ1-1	NA	15	NA	TRBV6-5	CASSPLTGGNTEAFF	TGTGCCAGCAGTCCACTGACCGGGGGGAACACTGAAGCTTTCTTT
TRBJ1-4	NA	14	NA	TRBV18	CASSHRVSDEKLFF	TGTGCCAGCTCCCACAGGGTATCGGATGAAAAACTGTTTTTT
TRBJ1-2	TRBD1	16	NA	TRBV4-3	CASSQAGTAPNYGYTF	TGCGCCAGCAGCCAGGCCGGGACAGCGCCTAACTATGGCTACACCTTC
TRBJ2-3	NA	11	NA	TRBV4-2	CASVPADTQYF	TGTGCCAGCGTCCCCGCAGATACGCAGTATTTT
TRBJ1-4	NA	15	NA	TRBV7-9	CASSGSDSFNEKLFF	TGTGCCAGCTCAGGGTCAGACAGTTTTAATGAAAAACTGTTTTTT
TRBJ2-1	NA	11	NA	TRBV27	CASSSQVEQFF	TGTGCCAGCAGTTCACAGGTGGAGCAGTTCTTC